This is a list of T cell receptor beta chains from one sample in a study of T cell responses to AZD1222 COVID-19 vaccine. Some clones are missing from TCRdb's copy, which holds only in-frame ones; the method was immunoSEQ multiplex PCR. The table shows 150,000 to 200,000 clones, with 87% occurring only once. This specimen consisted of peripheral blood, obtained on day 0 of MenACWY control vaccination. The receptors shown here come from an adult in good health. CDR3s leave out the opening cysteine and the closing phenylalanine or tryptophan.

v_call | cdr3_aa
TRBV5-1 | ASSGAPGRGADTQY
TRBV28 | ASSLAWADSNQPQH
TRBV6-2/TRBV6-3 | ASSPYGAYEQY
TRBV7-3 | ASSPPFTDTQY
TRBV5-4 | ASSLETGPVSPLH
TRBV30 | AWNGGSYEQY
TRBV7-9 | ATSPVGQGNNEQF
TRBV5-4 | ASSLAWTSGQETQY
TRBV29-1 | SVRTGEGSEAF
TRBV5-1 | ASKREDPTDTQY
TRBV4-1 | ASSQGNHVHEQY
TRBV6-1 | ASTGGPSGELF